The clone carrying this TCR beta chain was found many times. Its specificity is unknown. This entry belongs to a study of response to subunit inactivated influenza vaccine. TCRdb recomputed calls from the RT-PCR reads with MiXCR, one row per CDR3 protein. In the table there are about 610,000 distinct CDR3 sequences, about 15% of which are singletons. The CDR3 consists of 12 residues. The V end lost 1 base, the J end lost 7 bases, and 7 bases lay between the germline ends. Germline CDR1 and CDR2: LGHDT and YNNKEL (reference sequence). Whole-study findings and limits: There was a suggestion from the authors that each seasonal influenza vaccination recruits few new T cells.

This chain connects TRBV3-1 to TRBJ1-2; possible D gene TRBD1, 5 bases. The sequence was obtained from a man between 50 and 59 years old who received an inactivated influenza vaccine. The source was PBMCs from blood, collected 11 to 12 days after vaccination. The CDR3 region is CASSQGGAGYTF. The CDR3 DNA reads TGTGCCAGCAGCCAAGGAGGGGCTGGCTACACCTTC.